This T cell receptor beta chain comes out of a study of blood T cell repertoires in COVID-19. Study as a whole: The United States, Italy and Spain were the sources of the acute and convalescent COVID-19 samples. Nucleic acid was either cDNA or gDNA, and it came from T cells, B-cell-depleted T cells, or PBMCs.

At least ten counts were recorded for this clone. As processed by the authors: Amplifying reference gene primers gave estimates of nucleated cell counts. The method was immunoSEQ multiplex PCR; TCRdb's version includes in-frame clones alone and lacks a portion of them. V and J calls and clone size follow that table, whereas D and trimming were derived from the DNA. The sample lists roughly 99,000 clones; roughly 84% were seen once. The CDR3 has 15 residues. Germline-derived CDR1 and CDR2 are LNHDA and SQIVND (reference sequence). V lost 5 bases and J 2 bases, leaving 14 bases between the germline ends.

The origin of this receptor is a human donor in a cohort sampled during active COVID-19. The chain uses TRBV19 and TRBJ2-3; D possibly corresponds to TRBD2 (6 bases). The sequenced material came from peripheral blood. CDR3 nucleotide sequence: TGTGCCAGTAGTCCCGGACCGGGAGTCACAGATACGCAGTATTTT. The encoded protein is CASSPGPGVTDTQYF.